This TCR beta chain was retrieved from a study of T cells in Graves' hyperthyroidism and ophthalmopathy (dated by TCRdb to between 2018 and 2020). In terms of the full investigation: Peripheral blood was collected at initial diagnosis, before any treatment. Following sampling, methimazole starting at 30 mg daily was given to hyperthyroidism patients, and high-dose intravenous methylprednisolone was given to ophthalmopathy patients. The roughly 91 discovery patients were randomly divided into training and test sets at a 7:3 ratio. Prospective prediction of ophthalmopathy was tested in an independent validation cohort consisting of roughly 19 hyperthyroidism patients and 17 patients who later progressed to ophthalmopathy. In roughly six Graves' hyperthyroidism patients, the study also compared T-cell repertoires from thyroid tissue with T-cell repertoires from blood. To identify distinguishing TCR V-J signatures, a discovery cohort of about 100 patients was used, comprising 43 with Graves' ophthalmopathy and roughly 60 with stable Graves' hyperthyroidism. TCR Vbeta CDR3 sequencing of roughly 140 peripheral blood samples (over 40 ophthalmopathy, 75 to 80 hyperthyroidism and roughly 17 progressor patients) is reported in the paper. Points the paper makes about the study in general: In validation, the model predicted progression to ophthalmopathy a median of about 6.5 months before onset, with roughly 71% sensitivity and about 72% specificity. Ophthalmopathy was separated from stable hyperthyroidism by a 13 V-J signature model, with over 85% sensitivity and 81% to 82% specificity obtained in cross-validation and 80%/75% obtained in testing. Most expanded thyroid clonotypes (frequency above 0.001) were also detected in blood, a finding suggesting that blood repertoires may reflect thyroid immune responses. Sample size was not statistically predetermined, and investigators were not blinded to group allocation.

The TCR beta CDR3 regions were amplified from the RNA transcripts. For the first round of RT-PCR on the TCR CDR3, the HTBI primer set was used together with the Qiagen OneStep RT-PCR kit. A second multiplex PCR round built the libraries, followed by size selection and purification. The libraries were sequenced on an Illumina HiSeq2000 using paired-end 100 bp reads. The study's processing was this. Raw data were processed with SOAPnuke, discarding reads with adapters, uncalled bases, mean Phred below 15, or no exact constant-primer or identifier match. COPE v1.2.5 was used to merge high-quality paired reads, and clonotypes were defined as unique nucleotide sequences. MiTCR v1.1 was used to align the clonotypes against IMGT TRBV, TRBD and TRBJ reference segments. Analysis was restricted to V-J combinations with a frequency above 0.0001, which covered roughly 99% of repertoires. A TCS score was defined as the ratio between F50 (clonal expansion) and ExV (chaos), using BLOSUM62-based TCRdist between CDR3 peptides within each V-J. Welch's t-statistics and random forest reduced around 510 V-J features to 13, which were used in a naive Bayes classifier (R e1071). TCRdb reran the public reads through fastp at Q25 and MiXCR, keeping productive beta chains. For every CDR3 protein sequence, its rows merge into one entry that carries the most common genes and DNA. The V and J calls reflect TCRdb's pipeline rather than the authors' work. The sample table contains 700,000 or so distinct CDR3 sequences; only one count was recorded for around 15% of them. The ten most abundant clones make up under 8.5% of the sample.

CDR1 and CDR2 were assigned from the germline V gene as SNHLY and FYNNEI. Cut back by 2 bases and 0 bases, the V and J ends lie 13 bases apart. Its CDR3 holds 16 amino acids, cysteine through phenylalanine. Of the read, only the CDR3 DNA is kept; its 48 bases are in frame from base 1. This clonotype was detected only a few times. Its antigen remains undetermined. It has no much larger one-base neighbor in the sample; base qualities were not kept. A patient counted as having stable Graves' hyperthyroidism if no progression to ophthalmopathy occurred over 18 months of follow-up. Hyperthyroidism patients were newly diagnosed, with disease duration under 2 months, and aged 18 to 65 years. Exclusion was applied to patients with uncontrolled infections, other autoimmune diseases, pregnancy or lactation. Diagnoses were based on clinical symptoms, serum thyroxine and TRAb, thyroid ultrasound and orbital computed tomography. PBMCs were isolated from 10 ml of fresh peripheral blood by Ficoll-Paque density gradient centrifugation. Total RNA was extracted using Trizol reagent, and RNA quality was assessed on an Agilent 2100 Bioanalyzer.

The TCR was taken from a man younger than 35 with Graves' hyperthyroidism. The chain employs TRBV2 and TRBJ1-1; the best D guess is TRBD1, with 5 bases matching. Source material: blood. DNA sequence: TGTGCCAGCAGTGAATCCCGGGGCGGAATGAACACTGAAGCTTTCTTT. This codes for CASSESRGGMNTEAFF.